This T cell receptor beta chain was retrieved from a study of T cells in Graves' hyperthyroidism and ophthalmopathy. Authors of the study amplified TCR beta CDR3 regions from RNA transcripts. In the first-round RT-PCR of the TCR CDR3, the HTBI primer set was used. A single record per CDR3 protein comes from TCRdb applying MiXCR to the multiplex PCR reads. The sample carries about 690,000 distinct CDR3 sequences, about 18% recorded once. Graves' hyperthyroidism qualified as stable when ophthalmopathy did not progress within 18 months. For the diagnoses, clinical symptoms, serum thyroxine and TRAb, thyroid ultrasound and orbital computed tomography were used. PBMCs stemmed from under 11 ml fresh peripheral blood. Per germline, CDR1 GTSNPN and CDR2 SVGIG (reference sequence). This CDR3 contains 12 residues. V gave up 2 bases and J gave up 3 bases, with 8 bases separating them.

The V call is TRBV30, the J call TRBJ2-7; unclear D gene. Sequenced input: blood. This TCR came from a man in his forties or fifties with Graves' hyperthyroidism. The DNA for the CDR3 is TGTGCCTGGAGTATAAGTGGCTACGAGCAGTACTTC. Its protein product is CAWSISGYEQYF.